This TCR beta chain came from a study of regulatory T cells in long-lasting Graves disease. About the study: In persistent Graves' disease, antithyroid drugs had been taken for over 5 years and TSH receptor antibodies stayed positive. General study points: There were preferences for TRBV28, TRBJ1-2 and TRBJ2-5 in persistent disease.

This clonotype was seen repeatedly, ten times or more. Its matching antigen is unknown. With 1 base removed from V and 9 bases from J, the gap between germline ends came to 13 bases. The germline V gene has CDR1 SEHNR and CDR2 FQNEAQ (reference sequence). The CDR3 contains 15 residues. Indicated time point: persistent/refractory GD, antithyroid drugs over 5 years with positive TRAb. From PBMCs, RNA was extracted and then used to make the TCR library. Construction of TCR beta libraries relied on iRepertoire HTBI primers and on Arm-PCR targeting CDR3 regions. TCRdb re-analysed the multiplex PCR reads in MiXCR, keeping a single row per CDR3 protein. The sample shows 600,000 to 800,000 distinct CDR3 sequences, about 30% of them seen only once.

This chain joins TRBV7-9 and TRBJ1-6, with D possibly being TRBD1 (5 bases). The receptor was isolated from a female donor with Graves disease. The sequencing here drew on peripheral blood mononuclear cells (PBMCs), taken when the disease was refractory, from a patient treated with antithyroid drugs. CDR3 in amino acids: CASSLEGGTTSPLHF. CDR3 coding DNA: TGTGCCAGCAGCTTAGAAGGAGGGACCACTTCACCCCTCCACTTT.